This T cell receptor beta chain was identified during a study of T cell changes during pregnancy in multiple sclerosis (dated by TCRdb to between 2017 and 2020). With respect to the entire study: In women with multiple sclerosis, the researchers looked at how the T cell repertoire shifted as pregnancy progressed.

The library was prepared using the immunoSEQ multiplex PCR assay. Here the immuneACCESS table is served through TCRdb, limited to in-frame sequences with V and J called. Missing clones are a known gap in these copies; in checked studies unresolved V genes cover under half, and the rest lacks a known reason. Present in this sample are about 67,000 clones, approximately 91% of which were seen just once. The ten most abundant clones make up roughly 1.4% of the sample. Notes on this clone: The antigen this receptor binds is unknown. Base-call qualities are not available, and no considerably larger clone is one nucleotide away.

The CDR3 covers 20 residues, taking in both the cysteine and the phenylalanine. Only the CDR3 portion is preserved as DNA: 60 bases, with reading frame beginning at the first base. The germline V gene (reference sequence) provides CDR1 LNHNV and CDR2 YYDKDF. For this chain, trimming is 3 bases at the V end and 0 bases at the J end, and the number of junction bases without a gene match is 17. The chain was built from TRBV15 and TRBJ2-1; TRBD1 matches 7 bases in the middle. This receptor was taken from a female donor with multiple sclerosis, enrolled in a pregnancy study. The sample was peripheral blood, taken in the second trimester of pregnancy. The DNA is as follows: TGTGCCACCAGCAGGGAAGGGGGCCTAGCATTGCCCCCCTCCTACAATGAGCAGTTCTTC. Translated, this is CATSREGGLALPPSYNEQFF.